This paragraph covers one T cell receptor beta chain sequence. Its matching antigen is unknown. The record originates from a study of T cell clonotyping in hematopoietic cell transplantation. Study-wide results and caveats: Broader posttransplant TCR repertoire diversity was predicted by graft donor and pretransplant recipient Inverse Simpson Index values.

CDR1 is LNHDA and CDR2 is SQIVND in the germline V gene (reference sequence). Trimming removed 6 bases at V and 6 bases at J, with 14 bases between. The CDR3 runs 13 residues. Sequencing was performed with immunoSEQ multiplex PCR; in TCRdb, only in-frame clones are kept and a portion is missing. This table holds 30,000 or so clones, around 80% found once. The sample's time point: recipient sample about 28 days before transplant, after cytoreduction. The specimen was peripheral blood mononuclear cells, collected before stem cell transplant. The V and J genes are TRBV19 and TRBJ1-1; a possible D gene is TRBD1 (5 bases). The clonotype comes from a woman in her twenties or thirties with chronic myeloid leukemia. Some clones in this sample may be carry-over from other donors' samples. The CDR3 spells CASSTGVGAEAFF. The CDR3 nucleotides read TGTGCCAGTAGCACAGGAGTGGGAGCTGAAGCTTTCTTT.